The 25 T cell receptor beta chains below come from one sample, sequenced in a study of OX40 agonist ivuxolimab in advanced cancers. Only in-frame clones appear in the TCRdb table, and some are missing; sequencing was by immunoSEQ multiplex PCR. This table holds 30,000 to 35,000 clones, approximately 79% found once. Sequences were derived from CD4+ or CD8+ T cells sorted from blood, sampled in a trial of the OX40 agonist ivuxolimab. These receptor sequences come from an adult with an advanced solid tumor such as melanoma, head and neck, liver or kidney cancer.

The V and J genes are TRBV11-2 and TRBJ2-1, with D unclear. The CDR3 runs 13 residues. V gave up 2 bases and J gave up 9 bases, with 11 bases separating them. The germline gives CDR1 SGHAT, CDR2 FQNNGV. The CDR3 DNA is TGTGCCAGCAGCTTAATAGGGTACGGTGAGCAGTTCTTC. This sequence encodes CASSLIGYGEQFF.

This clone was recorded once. For the CDR3, the DNA is TGTGCCAGCAGTTCCATAGAGGGGAACACTGAAGCTTTCTTT. It translates to CASSSIEGNTEAFF. The gene calls are TRBV6-5 and TRBJ1-1, with D unclear. The V end lost 4 bases, the J end lost 1 base, and 10 bases lay between the germline ends. The CDR3 sequence is 14 residues long. Germline assignment: CDR1 MNHEY and CDR2 SVGAGI.

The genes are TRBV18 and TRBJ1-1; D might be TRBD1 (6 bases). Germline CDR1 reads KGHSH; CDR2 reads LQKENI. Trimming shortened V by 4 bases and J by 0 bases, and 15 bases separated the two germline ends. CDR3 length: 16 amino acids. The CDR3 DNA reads TGTGCCAGCTCACGATCGCGGACAGAGCTGAACACTGAAGCTTTCTTT. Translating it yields CASSRSRTELNTEAFF.

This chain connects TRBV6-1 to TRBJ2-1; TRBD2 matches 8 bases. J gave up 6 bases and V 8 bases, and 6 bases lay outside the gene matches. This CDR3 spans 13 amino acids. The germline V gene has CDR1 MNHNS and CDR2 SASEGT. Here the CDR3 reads CASEVAGLNEQFF. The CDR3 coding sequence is TGTGCCAGCGAGGTAGCGGGACTCAATGAGCAGTTCTTC.

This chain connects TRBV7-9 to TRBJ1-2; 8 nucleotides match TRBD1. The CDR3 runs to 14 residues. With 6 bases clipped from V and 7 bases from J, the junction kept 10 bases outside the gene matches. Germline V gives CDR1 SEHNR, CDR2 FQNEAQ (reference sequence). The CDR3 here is CASSRTGLRGGYTF. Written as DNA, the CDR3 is TGTGCCAGCAGTCGGACAGGGTTGCGAGGTGGCTACACCTTC.

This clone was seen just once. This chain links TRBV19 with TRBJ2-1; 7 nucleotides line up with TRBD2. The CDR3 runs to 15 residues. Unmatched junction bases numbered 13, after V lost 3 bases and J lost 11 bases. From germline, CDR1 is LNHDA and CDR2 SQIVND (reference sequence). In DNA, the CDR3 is TGTGCCAGTAGTATGATCAGCGGGGATACCCCAAAGCAGTTCTTC. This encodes CASSMISGDTPKQFF. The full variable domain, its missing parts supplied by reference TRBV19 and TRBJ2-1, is DGGITQSPKYLFRKEGQNVTLSCEQNLNHDAMYWYRQDPGQGLRLIYYSQIVNDFQKGDIAEGYSVSREKKESFPLTVTSAQKNPTAFYLCASSMISGDTPKQFFGPGTRLTVL.

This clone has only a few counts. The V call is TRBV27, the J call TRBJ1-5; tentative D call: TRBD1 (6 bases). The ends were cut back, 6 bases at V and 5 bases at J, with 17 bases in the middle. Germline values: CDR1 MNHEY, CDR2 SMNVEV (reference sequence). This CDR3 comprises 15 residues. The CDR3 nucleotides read TGTGCCAGCAGACTACAGGGAAAACGAGATCAGCCCCAGCATTTT. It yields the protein CASRLQGKRDQPQHF.

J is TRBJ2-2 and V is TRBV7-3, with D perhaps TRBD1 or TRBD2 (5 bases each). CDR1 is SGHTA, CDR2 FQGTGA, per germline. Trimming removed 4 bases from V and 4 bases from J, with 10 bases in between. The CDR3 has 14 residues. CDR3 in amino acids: CASSYGASTGELFF. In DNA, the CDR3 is TGTGCCAGCAGCTACGGGGCGAGCACCGGGGAGCTGTTTTTT.

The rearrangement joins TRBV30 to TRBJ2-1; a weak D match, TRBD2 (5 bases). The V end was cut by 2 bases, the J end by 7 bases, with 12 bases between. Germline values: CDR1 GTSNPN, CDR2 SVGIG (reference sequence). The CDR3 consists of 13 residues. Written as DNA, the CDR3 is TGTGCCTGGAGTCGAGGGTCGGCAAATGAGCAGTTCTTC. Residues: CAWSRGSANEQFF.

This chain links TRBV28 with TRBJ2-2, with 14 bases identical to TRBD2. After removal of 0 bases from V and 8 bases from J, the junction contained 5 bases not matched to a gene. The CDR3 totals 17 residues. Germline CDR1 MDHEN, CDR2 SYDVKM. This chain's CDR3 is CASSLWRLAGGPGELFF. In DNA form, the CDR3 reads TGTGCCAGCAGTTTATGGAGACTAGCGGGGGGGCCTGGGGAGCTGTTTTTT.

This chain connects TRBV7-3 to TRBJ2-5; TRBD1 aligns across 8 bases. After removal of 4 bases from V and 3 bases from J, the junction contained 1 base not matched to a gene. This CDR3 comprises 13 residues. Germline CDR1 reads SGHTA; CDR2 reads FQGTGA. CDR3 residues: CASSSQGEETQYF. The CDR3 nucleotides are TGTGCCAGCAGCTCACAGGGGGAAGAGACCCAGTACTTC.

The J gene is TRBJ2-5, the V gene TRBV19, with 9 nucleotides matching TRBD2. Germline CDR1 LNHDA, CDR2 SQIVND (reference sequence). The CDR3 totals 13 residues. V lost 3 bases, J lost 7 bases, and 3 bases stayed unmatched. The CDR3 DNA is TGTGCCAGTAGTATTGGGCGGGGGGGGACCCAGTACTTC. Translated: CASSIGRGGTQYF.

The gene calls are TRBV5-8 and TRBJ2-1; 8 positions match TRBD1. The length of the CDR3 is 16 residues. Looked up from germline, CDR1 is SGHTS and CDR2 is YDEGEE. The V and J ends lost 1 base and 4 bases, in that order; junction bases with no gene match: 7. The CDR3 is CASSLQGAAHYNEQFF. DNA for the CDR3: TGTGCCAGCAGCTTGCAGGGGGCGGCTCATTACAATGAGCAGTTCTTC.

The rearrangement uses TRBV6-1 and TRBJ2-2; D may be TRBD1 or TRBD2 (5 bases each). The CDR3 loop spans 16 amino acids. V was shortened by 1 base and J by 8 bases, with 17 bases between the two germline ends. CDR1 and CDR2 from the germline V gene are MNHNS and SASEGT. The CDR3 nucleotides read TGTGCCAGCAGTGAAGGGGGGAGCAGACTGGGAGGGGAGCTGTTTTTT. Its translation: CASSEGGSRLGGELFF.

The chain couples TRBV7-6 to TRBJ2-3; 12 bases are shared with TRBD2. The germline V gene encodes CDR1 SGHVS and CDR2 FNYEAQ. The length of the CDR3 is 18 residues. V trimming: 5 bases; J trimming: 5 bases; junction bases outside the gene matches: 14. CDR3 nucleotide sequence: TGTGCCAGCAGCCCCAGAACTCTATCGGGACTAGCGGGAGATACGCAGTATTTT. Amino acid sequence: CASSPRTLSGLAGDTQYF.

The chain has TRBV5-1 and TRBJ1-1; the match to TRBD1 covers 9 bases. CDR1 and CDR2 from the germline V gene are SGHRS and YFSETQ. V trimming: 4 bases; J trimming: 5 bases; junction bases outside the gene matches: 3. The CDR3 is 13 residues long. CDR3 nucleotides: TGCGCCAGCAGCCAACAGGGGGCTACTGAAGCTTTCTTT. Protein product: CASSQQGATEAFF.

The DNA of the CDR3 is TGTGCCAGCAGGCTGGGAACCGGGACTCCCAACTACGAGCAGTACTTC. Its protein is CASRLGTGTPNYEQYF. The chain combines TRBV28 with TRBJ2-7; tentatively, D is TRBD2 (6 bases). The CDR3 loop spans 16 amino acids. The germline CDR1 and CDR2 sequences are MDHEN and SYDVKM. V was trimmed by 6 bases and J by 3 bases, leaving 21 bases between them. The full variable domain, rest sourced from reference TRBV28 and TRBJ2-7, is DVKVTQSSRYLVKRTGEKVFLECVQDMDHENMFWYRQDPGLGLRLIYFSYDVKMKEKGDIPEGYSVSREKKERFSLILESASTNQTSMYLCASRLGTGTPNYEQYFGPGTRLTVT.

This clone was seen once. The CDR3 is CASSLRQPANTGELFF. The CDR3 nucleotides are TGTGCCAGCAGTCTACGACAGCCCGCGAACACCGGGGAGCTGTTTTTT. This rearrangement joins TRBV28 to TRBJ2-2; possibly TRBD1 for D (5 bases). Germline CDR1 MDHEN, CDR2 SYDVKM. This CDR3 comprises 16 residues. V was cut by 5 bases and J by 0 bases, with 13 bases left in between.

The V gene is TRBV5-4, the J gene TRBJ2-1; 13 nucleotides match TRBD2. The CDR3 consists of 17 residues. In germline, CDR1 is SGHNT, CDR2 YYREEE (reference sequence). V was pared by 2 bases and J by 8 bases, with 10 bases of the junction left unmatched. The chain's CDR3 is CASSFGLAGAKTHEQFF. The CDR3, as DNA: TGTGCCAGCAGCTTCGGACTAGCGGGGGCAAAGACGCATGAGCAGTTCTTC.

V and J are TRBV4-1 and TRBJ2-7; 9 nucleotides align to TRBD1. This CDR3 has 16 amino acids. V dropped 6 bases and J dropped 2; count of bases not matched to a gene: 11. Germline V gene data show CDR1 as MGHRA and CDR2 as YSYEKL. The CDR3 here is CASRRSRDREAYEQYF. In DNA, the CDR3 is TGCGCCAGCAGAAGAAGCCGGGACAGGGAAGCCTACGAGCAGTACTTC.

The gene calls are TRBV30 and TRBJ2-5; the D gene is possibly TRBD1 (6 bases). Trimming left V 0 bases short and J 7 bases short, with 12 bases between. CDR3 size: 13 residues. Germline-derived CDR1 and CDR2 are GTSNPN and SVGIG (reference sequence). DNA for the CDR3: TGTGCCTGGAGTGTACAACAGGGTGGGACCCAGTACTTC. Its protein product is CAWSVQQGGTQYF.

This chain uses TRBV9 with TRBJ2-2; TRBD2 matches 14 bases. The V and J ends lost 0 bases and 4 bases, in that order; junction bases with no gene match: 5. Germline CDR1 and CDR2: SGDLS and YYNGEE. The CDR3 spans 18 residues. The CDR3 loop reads CASSVGLAGGPGTGELFF. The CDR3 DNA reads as TGTGCCAGCAGCGTAGGACTAGCGGGGGGGCCGGGCACCGGGGAGCTGTTTTTT.

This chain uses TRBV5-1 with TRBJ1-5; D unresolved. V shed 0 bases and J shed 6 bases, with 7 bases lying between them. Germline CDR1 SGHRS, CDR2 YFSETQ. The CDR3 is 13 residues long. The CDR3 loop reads CASSLEGFQPQHF. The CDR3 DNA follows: TGCGCCAGCAGCTTGGAAGGGTTTCAGCCCCAGCATTTT.

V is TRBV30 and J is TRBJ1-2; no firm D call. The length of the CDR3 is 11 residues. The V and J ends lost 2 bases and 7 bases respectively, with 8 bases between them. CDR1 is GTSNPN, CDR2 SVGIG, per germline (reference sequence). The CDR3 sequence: CAWSPDSGYTF. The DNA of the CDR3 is TGTGCCTGGAGTCCTGACTCTGGCTACACCTTC.

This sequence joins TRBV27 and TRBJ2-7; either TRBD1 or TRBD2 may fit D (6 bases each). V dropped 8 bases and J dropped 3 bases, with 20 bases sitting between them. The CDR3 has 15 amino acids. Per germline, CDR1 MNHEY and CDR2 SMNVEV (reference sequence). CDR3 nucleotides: TGTGCCAGCCAATTAGGGGGGACTGGGGGCTACGAGCAGTACTTC. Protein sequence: CASQLGGTGGYEQYF.